The 28 T cell receptor beta chains below were found in one sample sequenced in a study of post-analysis software for immune sequencing data. Points from the study as a whole: When patients were compared with controls, about five TRBV segments were more frequent, TRBV5-6, TRBV5-1 and TRBV20-1 among them.

Unique molecular identifiers tagged the TCR beta cDNA libraries. In TCRdb, the PCR reads were re-called with MiXCR into one record per CDR3 protein. Of 800,000 to 950,000 distinct CDR3 sequences in the sample, roughly 58% were seen once. Their antigens remain unidentified. The material sequenced was blood. The receptors were gathered from a girl under 18 with multiple sclerosis.

CDR3 residues: CASSPGRVFTQYEQYF. The CDR3 nucleotides are TGTGCCAGCAGCCCCGGGAGAGTCTTTACCCAATACGAGCAGTACTTC. The rearrangement uses TRBV7-3 and TRBJ2-7, with TRBD2 as a possible D gene (6 bases). This CDR3 has 16 amino acids. Trimming pared 5 bases from V and 4 bases from J, leaving 21 bases between. Per the germline V gene, CDR1 is SGHTA and CDR2 is FQGTGA. The full variable domain, rest sourced from reference TRBV7-3 and TRBJ2-7, is GAGVSQTPSNKVTEKGKYVELRCDPISGHTALYWYRQSLGQGPEFLIYFQGTGAADDSGLPNDRFFAVRPEGSVSTLKIQRTERGDSAVYLCASSPGRVFTQYEQYFGPGTRLTVT.

CDR3 nucleotides: TGTGCCACCAGCAGAGCCCAGGGGTCGGCCGGGGAGCTGTTTTTT. This gives the protein CATSRAQGSAGELFF. The chain links TRBV15 to TRBJ2-2; tentatively, D is TRBD1 (6 bases). CDR3 length equals 15 residues. Trimming removed 1 base from V and 6 bases from J, with 12 bases in between. CDR1 LNHNV and CDR2 YYDKDF come from the germline V gene (reference sequence).

This clonotype was picked up a small number of times. The chain joins TRBV6-5 to TRBJ2-1; 11 bases align to TRBD2. This CDR3 region has 15 residues. V lost 6 bases to trimming and J lost 6 bases; unmatched junction nucleotides: 7. Germline CDR1 MNHEY, CDR2 SVGAGI. The CDR3 region is CASSFSGRAFNEQFF. In DNA, the CDR3 is TGTGCCAGCAGCTTTAGCGGGAGGGCCTTCAATGAGCAGTTCTTC.

This clonotype was recorded a few times. This rearrangement joins TRBV14 to TRBJ2-4; D is unresolved. The CDR3 runs to 14 residues. The germline V gene encodes CDR1 SGHDN and CDR2 FVKESK. The V and J ends lost 4 bases and 3 bases respectively, with 10 bases between them. The CDR3 spells CASSPGPIKNIQYF. As DNA, the CDR3 is TGTGCCAGCAGCCCCGGCCCCATCAAAAACATTCAGTACTTC.

This clonotype was detected only a few times. This chain links TRBV2 with TRBJ2-4, with D unresolved. TRBJ2-7 matches the DNA end more closely, so the J call is doubtful. The CDR3 spans 16 residues. CDR1 is SNHLY, CDR2 FYNNEI, per germline. The CDR3 region is CASSEALRNAIYEQYF. For the CDR3, the DNA is TGTGCCAGCAGTGAAGCGCTTCGAAATGCGATCTACGAGCAGTACTTC.

The rearrangement uses TRBV10-2 and TRBJ1-2; tentatively, D is TRBD1 (5 bases). V was clipped by 6 bases and J by 4 bases, with 15 bases between them. Germline V gene sequence: CDR1 WSHSY, CDR2 SAAADI. This CDR3 spans 14 amino acids. The CDR3 is CASRNVTATYGYTF. The CDR3 bases are TGCGCCAGCAGGAACGTGACAGCTACCTATGGCTACACCTTC.

This clonotype was observed a handful of times. V gene TRBV29-1 combines with J gene TRBJ1-2; unclear D gene. The CDR3 has 12 residues. CDR1 is SQVTM and CDR2 is ANQGSEA in the germline V gene. Trimming stripped 4 bases from V and 8 bases from J, with 14 bases between. The CDR3: CSVGRAGWGYTF. CDR3 DNA sequence: TGCAGCGTTGGACGGGCCGGCTGGGGCTACACCTTC. Combining the CDR3 with reference TRBV29-1 and TRBJ1-2 gives the whole variable domain SAVISQKPSRDICQRGTSLTIQCQVDSQVTMMFWYRQQPGQSLTLIATANQGSEATYESGFVIDKFPISRPNLTFSTLTVSNMSPEDSSIYLCSVGRAGWGYTFGSGTRLTVV.

V is TRBV15 and J is TRBJ1-1; D remains unclear. The CDR3 totals 12 residues. Trimming cost V 0 bases and J 9 bases, with 8 bases left between them. Germline values: CDR1 LNHNV, CDR2 YYDKDF (reference sequence). The CDR3 loop is CATSRDPLQAFF. CDR3 nucleotide sequence: TGTGCCACCAGCAGAGATCCGCTGCAAGCTTTCTTT.

The rearrangement joins TRBV5-1 to TRBJ2-7; the D gene is possibly TRBD2 (5 bases). V was clipped by 1 base and J by 2 bases, with 13 bases between them. CDR3 length: 15 residues. CDR1 SGHRS and CDR2 YFSETQ come from the germline V gene. The CDR3 protein is CASSLLSSGAYEQYF. The CDR3, as DNA: TGCGCCAGCAGCTTGTTGAGCAGCGGAGCCTACGAGCAGTACTTC.

The chain combines TRBV2 with TRBJ2-1; 10 bases are a match to TRBD2. Germline V CDR1 and CDR2: SNHLY, FYNNEI. Trimming took 6 bases from V and 1 from J; bases not matched to a gene: 3. There are 15 residues in the CDR3. The CDR3 nucleotides read TGTGCCAGCAGGGCAGCGGGGGGGTCCTACAATGAGCAGTTCTTC. Its protein product is CASRAAGGSYNEQFF. Looking up the rest from reference TRBV2 and TRBJ2-1 gives the full variable domain: EPEVTQTPSHQVTQMGQEVILRCVPISNHLYFYWYRQILGQKVEFLVSFYNNEISEKSEIFDDQFSVERPDGSNFTLKIRSTKLEDSAMYFCASRAAGGSYNEQFFGPGTRLTVL.

About this clonotype: The germline gene is not matched at one end of the junction; a read error may be the cause. This rearrangement joins TRBV4-1 to TRBJ2-3; 7 positions match TRBD1. This CDR3 spans 16 amino acids. The germline V gene encodes CDR1 MGHRA and CDR2 YSYEKL. Here the CDR3 reads CASGQEYRGNTDTQYF. In DNA form, the CDR3 reads TGCGCCAGCGGCCAAGAATACAGGGGTAACACAGATACGCAGTATTTT.

V and J are TRBV4-1 and TRBJ2-5, with no clear D. V dropped 0 bases and J dropped 6 bases, with 5 bases sitting between them. The CDR3 contains 12 residues. The germline V gene has CDR1 MGHRA and CDR2 YSYEKL. CDR3 sequence (DNA): TGCGCCAGCAGCCAAGATGGACAGACCCAGTACTTC. Its protein is CASSQDGQTQYF.

The chain combines TRBV28 with TRBJ2-6, with a tentative D call TRBD1 (5 bases). V gave up 5 bases and J gave up 2 bases, with 7 bases separating them. The CDR3 spans 14 residues. Germline V gene data show CDR1 as MDHEN and CDR2 as SYDVKM. CDR3 protein: CASSGAAGANVLTF. CDR3 coding DNA: TGTGCCAGCAGTGGGGCTGCTGGGGCCAACGTCCTGACTTTC.

This sequence joins TRBV7-8 and TRBJ2-7; 7 bases map to TRBD1. With the DNA end fitting TRBJ2-5 better, the J assignment may be wrong. The CDR3 is made up of 15 amino acids. Germline CDR1 SGHVS, CDR2 FQNEAQ. The CDR3 region is CASSGETGLQETQYF. CDR3 nucleotide sequence: TGTGCCAGCAGTGGGGAGACAGGGCTTCAAGAGACCCAGTACTTC.

This clonotype has more than one count but fewer than ten. The chain is built from TRBV5-1 and TRBJ2-1, with D possibly TRBD2 on 6 matching bases. Looked up from germline, CDR1 is SGHRS and CDR2 is YFSETQ. The CDR3 has 16 amino acids. With 3 bases removed from V and 7 bases from J, the gap between germline ends came to 20 bases. Here the CDR3 reads CASSSQEGFALNEQFF. The CDR3 DNA reads as TGCGCCAGCAGCTCCCAGGAGGGCTTCGCCTTAAATGAGCAGTTCTTC.

The CDR3 region is CASAMGAPGANVLTF. CDR3 sequence (DNA): TGTGCCAGCGCCATGGGAGCTCCTGGGGCCAACGTCCTGACTTTC. The rearrangement links TRBV7-6 to TRBJ2-6, with a tentative D call TRBD2 (5 bases). This CDR3 spans 15 amino acids. Germline CDR1 is SGHVS and CDR2 is FNYEAQ. V lost 8 bases and J 2 bases, leaving 13 bases between the germline ends.

J is TRBJ1-2 and V is TRBV5-1; 10 bases match TRBD1. The trim removed 3 bases at V and 9 bases at J, leaving 11 bases unmatched. This CDR3 contains 15 residues. Germline CDR1 reads SGHRS; CDR2 reads YFSETQ. The DNA of the CDR3 is TGCGCCAGCAGCTCCTCCGGGACAGGGGTTAGGAGCTACACCTTC. It encodes CASSSSGTGVRSYTF.

This clonotype was seen a handful of times. The chain carries TRBV5-1 and TRBJ1-4, with unresolved D. The germline gives CDR1 SGHRS, CDR2 YFSETQ. Trimming removed 4 bases at V and 4 bases at J, with 8 bases between. This CDR3 is 13 amino acids long. CDR3 nucleotide sequence: TGCGCCAGCAGCATGGGGATTAATGAAAAACTGTTTTTT. Translation: CASSMGINEKLFF.

V gene TRBV6-6 combines with J gene TRBJ2-2, with 13 bases matching TRBD2. The V and J ends lost 7 bases and 6 bases, in that order; junction bases with no gene match: 8. Per germline, CDR1 MNHNY and CDR2 SVGAGI (reference sequence). The CDR3 loop spans 16 amino acids. CDR3 protein: CASIATSGRKAGELFF. CDR3 nucleotide sequence: TGTGCCAGCATTGCGACTAGCGGGAGGAAGGCCGGGGAGCTGTTTTTT.

CDR3 protein: CSARDQLAGGLGETQYF. As DNA, the CDR3 is TGCAGTGCTAGAGATCAACTAGCGGGAGGCCTAGGGGAGACCCAGTACTTC. This rearrangement joins TRBV20-1 to TRBJ2-5; 12 bases align to TRBD2. This CDR3 comprises 17 residues. Germline CDR1 and CDR2: DFQATT and SNEGSKA (reference sequence). Trimming cost V 0 bases and J 5 bases; bases outside gene matches: 10.

This clonotype has only a few counts. The chain joins TRBV20-1 to TRBJ2-1, with 12 bases matching TRBD2. The CDR3 extends over 15 amino acids. Germline V CDR1 and CDR2: DFQATT, SNEGSKA (reference sequence). Losses at the gene ends were 6 bases for V and 2 bases for J; bases not matched to a gene: 5. CDR3 loop: CSAPLAGGPYNEQFF. The CDR3 nucleotides are TGCAGTGCCCCCCTAGCGGGAGGGCCCTACAATGAGCAGTTCTTC.

V usage is TRBV20-1 and J usage is TRBJ1-2, with TRBD1 identical over 8 bases. The CDR3 is 15 amino acids. Germline-derived CDR1 and CDR2 are DFQATT and SNEGSKA (reference sequence). With V trimmed by 3 bases and J by 3 bases, 9 bases remained unmatched. The CDR3 sequence is CSARVRQGTYYGYTF. CDR3 bases: TGCAGTGCTAGGGTCAGACAGGGGACTTACTATGGCTACACCTTC.

This clonotype was counted between two and nine times. The chain has TRBV20-1 and TRBJ2-3; the match to TRBD2 covers 7 bases. The CDR3 runs 16 residues. Germline V gives CDR1 DFQATT, CDR2 SNEGSKA (reference sequence). V trimming: 1 base; J trimming: 0 bases; junction bases outside the gene matches: 7. The CDR3 sequence is CSARGFAGVSTDTQYF. CDR3 sequence (DNA): TGCAGTGCTAGAGGATTTGCGGGGGTGAGCACAGATACGCAGTATTTT.

This clonotype was recorded a few times. V gene TRBV4-2 combines with J gene TRBJ2-7; a weak D match, TRBD1 (6 bases). V was cut by 0 bases and J by 3 bases, with 12 bases left in between. This CDR3 spans 15 amino acids. Germline V gene sequence: CDR1 LGHNA, CDR2 YNFKEQ. As DNA, the CDR3 is TGTGCCAGCAGCCAAGACGAACAGGGTCTCTACGAGCAGTACTTC. Translated: CASSQDEQGLYEQYF.

This chain uses TRBV6-5 with TRBJ2-5, with a possible D match to TRBD2 (5 bases). Trimming stripped 6 bases from V and 2 bases from J, with 10 bases between. The CDR3 has 13 amino acids. Germline V gene sequence: CDR1 MNHEY, CDR2 SVGAGI. The CDR3 region is CASRRAVQETQYF. CDR3 bases: TGTGCCAGCAGGCGGGCGGTTCAAGAGACCCAGTACTTC.

The chain joins TRBV20-1 to TRBJ2-1; D may be TRBD2 (6 bases). The CDR3 spans 13 residues. V dropped 3 bases and J dropped 8 bases, with 14 bases sitting between them. The germline gives CDR1 DFQATT, CDR2 SNEGSKA (reference sequence). The CDR3 spells CSASATSIDEQFF. CDR3 nucleotide sequence: TGCAGTGCTAGTGCGACTAGTATTGATGAGCAGTTCTTC.

The V gene is TRBV5-1, the J gene TRBJ2-4; D is uncertain. The closer fit of TRBJ2-7 to the DNA end suggests the J call may be wrong. The CDR3 is 14 residues long. Germline CDR1 is SGHRS and CDR2 is YFSETQ. This CDR3 is CASSLEHRIYEQYF. In nucleotides, the CDR3 is TGCGCCAGCAGCTTGGAGCACAGAATCTACGAGCAGTACTTC.

This clonotype was counted between two and nine times. The chain uses TRBV5-5 and TRBJ2-7; D could derive from TRBD1 or TRBD2 (7 bases each). Germline V CDR1 and CDR2: SGHKS, YYEKEE (reference sequence). This CDR3 has 15 residues. Trimming stripped 3 bases from V and 3 bases from J, with 16 bases between. The CDR3: CASSYREGAGYEQYF. CDR3 in DNA: TGTGCCAGCAGCTATAGGGAGGGGGCTGGCTACGAGCAGTACTTC.